The 23 T cell receptor beta chains below all came from one sample that was sequenced in a study of human T cells and chemical hapten exposure. TCRdb processed the RACE reads anew with MiXCR; each CDR3 protein has one entry. Altogether under 100,000 distinct CDR3 sequences are present, about a tenth being singletons, with the ten largest covering approximately 3.5%. Time point here: patch test 3, about 24 weeks after DPC sensitization. Treatment of the sample: therapeutic diphenylcyclopropenone sensitization with weekly scalp DPC. This sample comprised whole blood, obtained in connection with sensitization to the hapten diphenylcyclopropenone (DPC). The origin of the receptors is a woman between 45 and 65 years old with alopecia areata. Some clones in this sample may be carry-over from other donors' samples.

This clonotype was counted at least ten times. This sequence joins TRBV7-8 and TRBJ1-3; no definite D call. V was shortened by 9 bases and J by 2 bases, with 8 bases between the two germline ends. The CDR3 is 12 amino acids. Germline-derived CDR1 and CDR2 are SGHVS and FQNEAQ. CDR3 sequence (DNA): TGTGCCAGTCAGCTGGCTGGAAACACCATATATTTT. This translates into CASQLAGNTIYF.

This clonotype has at least ten counts. The chain employs TRBV9 and TRBJ2-2; D unclear. Germline CDR1 and CDR2: SGDLS and YYNGEE. V was pared by 0 bases and J by 6 bases, with 6 bases between. The CDR3 loop spans 13 amino acids. CDR3 nucleotide sequence: TGTGCCAGCAGCGTAGGCCAACCCGGGGAGCTGTTTTTT. This translates into CASSVGQPGELFF.

Regarding this clonotype: Since a much larger clone is just one base distant, this may be a read error. Because the CDR3's place on the DNA is in doubt, the DNA is left out and the CDR3 is given as listed by TCRdb. V usage is TRBV20-1 and J usage is TRBJ2-3; the DNA was not compared with TRBD2, the D call given in the table. Per germline, CDR1 DFQATT and CDR2 SNEGSKA (reference sequence). The CDR3 region is 16 residues in length, termini included. The CDR3 reads CSARTPWGSGTDTQNF.

This clonotype was seen at least ten times. The V call is TRBV18, the J call TRBJ1-4; a possible D gene is TRBD1 (6 bases). This CDR3 has 14 amino acids. Germline CDR1 and CDR2: KGHSH and LQKENI. Trimming cost V 3 bases and J 1 base, with 6 bases left between them. DNA for the CDR3: TGTGCCAGCTCACCGACAGGAACTAATGAAAAACTGTTTTTT. Its translation is CASSPTGTNEKLFF.

This clonotype came up many times. The chain recombines TRBV7-6 with TRBJ2-2, with D hard to call. Trimming removed 2 bases at V and 6 bases at J, with 10 bases between. Germline CDR1 reads SGHVS; CDR2 reads FNYEAQ. The CDR3 loop spans 14 amino acids. CDR3 coding DNA: TGTGCCAGCAGCTTACTTTTCGGTCCCGGGGAGCTGTTTTTT. Translation: CASSLLFGPGELFF.

The chain links TRBV24-1 to TRBJ2-3; 12 bases align to TRBD2. CDR1 KGHDR and CDR2 SFDVKD come from the germline V gene. CDR3 size: 17 residues. V was clipped by 4 bases and J by 6 bases; unmatched bases: 10. CDR3 nucleotides: TGTGCCACCAGTGAACCCGCACTAGCGGGAGGCCGGGATACGCAGTATTTT. This encodes CATSEPALAGGRDTQYF.

In its sample, this clonotype was seen many times. This chain's CDR3 is CASSSLAGAYEQYF. CDR3 nucleotide sequence: TGTGCCAGCAGTTCACTAGCGGGGGCCTACGAGCAGTACTTC. This chain connects TRBV12-3 or TRBV12-4 to TRBJ2-7, with 11 positions matching TRBD2. The CDR3 length is 14 residues. Germline trimming cut 4 bases from V and 2 bases from J; bases unmatched to any gene: 1.

This clonotype was seen at least ten times. The genes are TRBV29-1 and TRBJ2-7, with D perhaps being TRBD1 or TRBD2 (6 bases each). Deletions cut 4 bases from V and 2 bases from J, with 15 bases between. CDR3 length equals 14 residues. From germline, CDR1 is SQVTM and CDR2 ANQGSEA. The CDR3 spells CSVAAQGRTYEQYF. CDR3 bases: TGCAGCGTTGCGGCGCAGGGGAGGACCTACGAGCAGTACTTC.

This clonotype turned up a few times. The rearrangement joins TRBV29-1 to TRBJ1-6; the match to TRBD1 covers 9 bases. With V trimmed by 7 bases and J by 8 bases, 6 bases remained unmatched. Germline V gene sequence: CDR1 SQVTM, CDR2 ANQGSEA. CDR3 length: 13 amino acids. The CDR3 DNA reads as TGCAGCGCTCGGGACAGGGCCGATTCACCCCTCCACTTT. It encodes CSARDRADSPLHF.

This clonotype was detected many times. The chain links TRBV7-3 to TRBJ1-6; tentative D call: TRBD1 (6 bases). From germline, CDR1 is SGHTA and CDR2 FQGTGA. Trimming left V 5 bases short and J 6 bases short, with 11 bases between. The CDR3 consists of 14 residues. CDR3 DNA: TGTGCCAGCAGCCGCGAGGGGGGTAATTCACCCCTCCACTTT. This translates into CASSREGGNSPLHF.

The V gene is TRBV29-1, the J gene TRBJ1-2; D might be TRBD1 (6 bases). Germline CDR1 SQVTM, CDR2 ANQGSEA. CDR3 length equals 12 residues. Trimming removed 6 bases at V and 1 base at J, with 9 bases between. The chain's CDR3 is CSVGQNNYGYTF. CDR3 sequence (DNA): TGCAGCGTAGGACAGAATAACTATGGCTACACCTTC.

This clonotype has ten or more counts. The J gene is TRBJ2-3, the V gene TRBV7-8, with 8 bases aligning to TRBD1. V lost 5 bases to trimming and J lost 3 bases; unmatched junction nucleotides: 10. This CDR3 has 16 residues. Per the germline V gene, CDR1 is SGHVS and CDR2 is FQNEAQ. The CDR3 protein is CASSPRPQGATDTQYF. Written as DNA, the CDR3 is TGTGCCAGCAGCCCAAGACCCCAGGGGGCAACAGATACGCAGTATTTT.

The V call is TRBV6-5, the J call TRBJ2-7; no reliable D call. The CDR3 is 13 residues long. CDR1 MNHEY and CDR2 SVGAGI come from the germline V gene. Trimming shortened V by 6 bases and J by 5 bases, and 14 bases separated the two germline ends. The CDR3 sequence is CASSDHRGDEQYF. The CDR3 DNA reads as TGTGCCAGCAGCGATCACAGAGGTGACGAGCAGTACTTC.

This clonotype was counted ten times or more. The V call is TRBV20-1, the J call TRBJ1-5; 11 bases line up with TRBD1. V trimming: 4 bases; J trimming: 4 bases; junction bases outside the gene matches: 6. This CDR3 has 15 residues. Germline loops: CDR1 DFQATT, CDR2 SNEGSKA (reference sequence). DNA for the CDR3: TGCAGTGCTACCCCGGGACAGGGGGATAATCAGCCCCAGCATTTT. Translation gives CSATPGQGDNQPQHF.

CDR3 sequence: CASSFLQGAAEAFF. CDR3 coding DNA: TGTGCCAGCAGCTTTCTACAGGGGGCTGCTGAAGCTTTCTTT. J is TRBJ1-1 and V is TRBV12-3 or TRBV12-4, with 9 positions matching TRBD1. V gave up 6 bases and J gave up 6 bases; unmatched junction bases: 8. The CDR3 consists of 14 residues.

This clonotype was detected many times. The rearrangement joins TRBV27 to TRBJ2-1, with a weak D call TRBD2 (6 bases). V lost 0 bases to trimming and J lost 5 bases, with 23 bases between them. Germline V CDR1 and CDR2: MNHEY, SMNVEV (reference sequence). There are 19 residues in the CDR3. The CDR3 here is CASSLSIKGRLAPNNEQFF. The CDR3, as DNA: TGTGCCAGCAGTTTATCGATAAAGGGGAGGCTAGCGCCTAACAATGAGCAGTTCTTC.

As concerns this clonotype: The junction shows a germline mismatch at one end, possibly a read error. This rearrangement joins TRBV27 to TRBJ1-5; D may be TRBD1 (6 bases). This CDR3 spans 9 amino acids. The germline V gene has CDR1 MNHEY and CDR2 SMNVEV (reference sequence). The CDR3 DNA reads as TGCCGGGGGCATCAGCCCCAGCATTTT. Its protein is CRGHQPQHF.

The chain employs TRBV6-5 and TRBJ2-7; D assignment may be TRBD1 or TRBD2 (5 bases each). The CDR3 consists of 12 residues. V lost 6 bases, J lost 4 bases, and 10 bases lay in between. From germline, CDR1 is MNHEY and CDR2 SVGAGI. CDR3: CASRRDGYEQYF. In DNA, the CDR3 is TGTGCCAGCAGAAGGGACGGATACGAGCAGTACTTC.

This clonotype has only a few counts. The chain joins TRBV28 to TRBJ2-1; the match to TRBD1 covers 9 bases. V lost 9 bases, J lost 3 bases, and 6 bases stayed unmatched. The CDR3 extends over 14 amino acids. Germline V gene sequence: CDR1 MDHEN, CDR2 SYDVKM. The CDR3 protein is CASLQGAGYNEQFF. CDR3 in DNA: TGTGCCAGTCTACAGGGGGCGGGCTACAATGAGCAGTTCTTC. The full variable domain, its missing parts supplied by reference TRBV28 and TRBJ2-1, is DVKVTQSSRYLVKRTGEKVFLECVQDMDHENMFWYRQDPGLGLRLIYFSYDVKMKEKGDIPEGYSVSREKKERFSLILESASTNQTSMYLCASLQGAGYNEQFFGPGTRLTVL.

The J gene is TRBJ1-5, the V gene TRBV21-1; the table calls TRBD1, which could not be checked here. TRBV21-1 is described as a pseudogene. This CDR3 region has 17 residues. CDR3 nucleotide sequence: TGTGCCAGCAGCGGCGACCTCAGGGGCCATAGCAATCAGCCCCAGCATTTT. This encodes CASSGDLRGHSNQPQHF.

This clonotype was picked up a small number of times. This chain links TRBV27 with TRBJ2-7, with 11 nucleotides matching TRBD2. The CDR3 totals 15 residues. The ends lost 2 bases at V and 6 bases at J; junction bases unmatched: 6. Per germline, CDR1 MNHEY and CDR2 SMNVEV (reference sequence). CDR3 in amino acids: CASSLLLAGVSEQYF. In DNA, the CDR3 is TGTGCCAGCAGTTTACTACTAGCGGGAGTATCCGAGCAGTACTTC.

Many counts were recorded for this clonotype. V usage is TRBV30 and J usage is TRBJ2-5; D is unresolved. The CDR3 loop spans 11 amino acids. The V gene's germline CDR1 is GTSNPN and CDR2 SVGIG (reference sequence). Trimming removed 6 bases from V and 9 bases from J, with 14 bases in between. DNA of the CDR3: TGTGCCTGCTCCCTGCGTAAGGCCCAGTACTTC. This translates into CACSLRKAQYF.

The V call is TRBV25-1, the J call TRBJ1-1; D not resolved. Germline loops: CDR1 MGHDK, CDR2 SYGVNS. V was clipped by 2 bases and J by 8 bases, with 6 bases between them. CDR3 length equals 11 residues. This CDR3 reads CASSEAREAFF. For the CDR3, the DNA is TGTGCCAGCAGTGAAGCCAGGGAAGCTTTCTTT.